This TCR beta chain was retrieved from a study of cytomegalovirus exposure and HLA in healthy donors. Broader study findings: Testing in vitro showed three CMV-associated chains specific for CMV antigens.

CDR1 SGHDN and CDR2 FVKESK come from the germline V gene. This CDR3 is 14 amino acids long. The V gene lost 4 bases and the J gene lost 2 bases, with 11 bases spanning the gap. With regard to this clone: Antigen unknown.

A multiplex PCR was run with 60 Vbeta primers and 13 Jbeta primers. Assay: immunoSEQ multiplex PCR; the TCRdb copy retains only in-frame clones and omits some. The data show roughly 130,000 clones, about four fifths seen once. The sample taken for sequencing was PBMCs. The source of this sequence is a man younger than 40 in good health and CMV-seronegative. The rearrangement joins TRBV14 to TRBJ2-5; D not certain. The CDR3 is CASSPSLAQETQYF. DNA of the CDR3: TGTGCCAGCAGCCCTTCCCTGGCTCAAGAGACCCAGTACTTC. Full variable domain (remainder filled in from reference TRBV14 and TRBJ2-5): EAGVTQFPSHSVIEKGQTVTLRCDPISGHDNLYWYRRVMGKEIKFLLHFVKESKQDESGMPNNRFLAERTGGTYSTLKVQPAELEDSGVYFCASSPSLAQETQYFGPGTRLLVL.